What follows are 16 T cell receptor beta chains derived from one specimen sequenced in a study of T cells after yellow fever vaccination. MiXCR, run by TCRdb on the 5' RACE reads, gives a single entry per CDR3 protein. The table lists approximately 120,000 distinct CDR3 sequences, 6% to 8% of them singletons, with around 2.5% in the top ten. Sequencing used CD4+ T cells sorted from PBMCs, obtained less than 11 days after the first yellow fever vaccination. The source of these receptors is a man younger than 35 who received the YFV17D yellow fever vaccine.

This clonotype was seen many times. The chain couples TRBV5-5 to TRBJ2-7, with D unresolved. Trimming removed 2 bases at V and 3 bases at J, with 15 bases between. The V gene's germline CDR1 is SGHKS and CDR2 YYEKEE (reference sequence). CDR3 size: 15 residues. Here the CDR3 reads CASSLRSQRGYEQYF. CDR3 bases: TGTGCCAGCAGCTTAAGGTCCCAGAGAGGCTACGAGCAGTACTTC.

This clonotype appeared many times. The CDR3 is CSATGEVNEQYV. In DNA, the CDR3 is TGCAGTGCTACAGGGGAGGTCAACGAGCAGTACGTC. The genes are TRBV20-1 and TRBJ2-7; D assignment may be TRBD1 or TRBD2 (6 bases each). From germline, CDR1 is DFQATT and CDR2 SNEGSKA (reference sequence). The CDR3 sequence is 12 residues long. The V end was cut by 4 bases, the J end by 5 bases, with 12 bases between.

This clonotype was detected many times. J is TRBJ1-6 and V is TRBV5-4; tentative D call: TRBD1 (6 bases). The CDR3 totals 15 residues. V was trimmed by 4 bases and J by 7 bases, leaving 15 bases between them. The germline V gene has CDR1 SGHNT and CDR2 YYREEE (reference sequence). The CDR3 region has the DNA TGTGCCAGCAGCCCTCGGGGGGGCGTAAATTCACCCCTCCACTTT. Translating gives CASSPRGGVNSPLHF.

This clonotype has a count of ten or more. The chain employs TRBV3-1 and TRBJ2-4, with 12 bases aligning to TRBD2. The CDR3 length is 17 residues. Germline lookup yields CDR1 LGHDT and CDR2 YNNKEL (reference sequence). J was trimmed by 6 bases and V by 4 bases; bases with no gene match: 10. CDR3 in DNA: TGTGCCAGCAGCCGAGATGGACTAGCGGGGAGGGGAAACATTCAGTACTTC. Its protein is CASSRDGLAGRGNIQYF.

This clonotype came up many times. Compared with germline, one end of the junction differs, possibly owing to a read error. The genes are TRBV12-3 or TRBV12-4 and TRBJ2-3, with 10 bases aligning to TRBD2. This CDR3 contains 15 residues. The CDR3 reads CASSLIAGGTDMQYF. Written as DNA, the CDR3 is TGTGCCAGCAGTTTAATAGCGGGGGGCACAGATATGCAGTATTTT.

The table lists this clonotype with many counts. The chain is built from TRBV7-6 and TRBJ2-2; 15 bases line up with TRBD2. Trimming removed 1 base from V and 6 bases from J; junction bases left unmatched: 15. Germline CDR1 is SGHVS and CDR2 is FNYEAQ. The CDR3 runs to 21 residues. For the CDR3, the DNA is TGTGCCAGCAGCTTAGATCCAGGGACTAGCGGGGGGCGAACACACCCCGGGGAGCTGTTTTTT. It codes for CASSLDPGTSGGRTHPGELFF.

This clonotype has at least ten counts. V is TRBV5-1 and J is TRBJ2-3; 13 bases agree with TRBD2. The CDR3 length is 15 residues. J was trimmed by 6 bases and V by 4 bases; bases with no gene match: 5. Per the germline V gene, CDR1 is SGHRS and CDR2 is YFSETQ. DNA of the CDR3: TGCGCCAGCAGCACTCAGACTAGCGGGGGGGATACGCAGTATTTT. Translation gives CASSTQTSGGDTQYF.

This clonotype was seen at least ten times. The chain has TRBV5-1 and TRBJ2-3; TRBD1 aligns across 7 bases. There are 15 residues in the CDR3. Germline CDR1 and CDR2: SGHRS and YFSETQ. V was pared by 4 bases and J by 4 bases, with 9 bases of the junction left unmatched. The CDR3 DNA is TGCGCCAGCAGCCAGACAGGGCTCGGGGCAGATACGCAGTATTTT. Translation gives CASSQTGLGADTQYF.

The V call is TRBV24-1, the J call TRBJ2-1; 9 nucleotides agree with TRBD2. This CDR3 has 15 residues. Unmatched junction bases numbered 7, after V lost 7 bases and J lost 4 bases. Per the germline V gene, CDR1 is KGHDR and CDR2 is SFDVKD. In DNA form, the CDR3 reads TGTGCCACCAGCAATAGCGGGGGAGTGTACAATGAGCAGTTCTTC. This encodes CATSNSGGVYNEQFF.

This chain connects TRBV20-1 to TRBJ1-2; TRBD1 aligns across 12 bases. Germline trimming cut 3 bases from V and 14 bases from J; bases unmatched to any gene: 16. There are 15 residues in the CDR3. The germline V gene has CDR1 DFQATT and CDR2 SNEGSKA (reference sequence). The CDR3 region is CSARDFRDRGRSGTF. The CDR3 DNA is TGCAGTGCTAGGGACTTCCGGGACAGGGGGCGTTCGGGAACCTTC.

A single count supports this clonotype. A read error may be the cause here, since a much bigger clone is one base away. V and J are TRBV4-2 and TRBJ1-3, with D hard to call. Germline V lookup: CDR1 LGHNA, CDR2 YNFKEQ. The CDR3 is 13 residues long. CDR3 nucleotide sequence: TGTGCCAGCGGCCAACAGACCCGAAACACCATATATTTT. Translated, it gives CASGQQTRNTIYF.

This clonotype appeared many times. The chain employs TRBV5-1 and TRBJ1-6; D not resolved. Germline CDR1 and CDR2: SGHRS and YFSETQ. Deletions cut 4 bases from V and 7 bases from J, with 15 bases between. The CDR3 loop spans 15 amino acids. The CDR3 nucleotides are TGCGCCAGCAGCCCCGAAGCAGGAATAAATTCACCCCTCCACTTT. Its translation: CASSPEAGINSPLHF.

The chain employs TRBV4-2 and TRBJ1-1, with D maybe TRBD1 (6 bases). V lost 0 bases to trimming and J lost 8 bases, with 10 bases between them. The V gene's germline CDR1 is LGHNA and CDR2 YNFKEQ. The CDR3 covers 13 residues. The CDR3 sequence: CASSQEAGAEAFF. The DNA of the CDR3 is TGTGCCAGCAGCCAAGAAGCGGGGGCGGAAGCTTTCTTT.

The sample holds many counts of this clonotype. The chain has TRBV12-3 or TRBV12-4 and TRBJ2-6; possibly TRBD1 for D (5 bases). The length of the CDR3 is 14 residues. V gave up 5 bases and J gave up 2 bases, with 7 bases separating them. The CDR3 DNA is TGTGCCAGCAGTCCCAGGGCTGGGGCCAACGTCCTGACTTTC. Translation gives CASSPRAGANVLTF.

This clonotype was seen at least ten times. V and J are TRBV29-1 and TRBJ2-1; weak D call: TRBD2 (7 bases). CDR3 length: 13 amino acids. Trimming removed 8 bases from V and 8 bases from J, with 19 bases in between. Germline V gene lookup returns CDR1 SQVTM and CDR2 ANQGSEA. CDR3 nucleotides: TGCAGCCTGAGGGGGGGGGCCAAGGATGAGCAGTTCTTC. This encodes CSLRGGAKDEQFF.

This clonotype was seen ten or more times. The chain joins TRBV25-1 to TRBJ1-6; D is undetermined. Trimming removed 8 bases from V and 5 bases from J, with 10 bases in between. There are 13 residues in the CDR3. Germline CDR1 and CDR2: MGHDK and SYGVNS. This chain's CDR3 is CASSYTDNSPLHF. The CDR3 nucleotides read TGTGCCAGCTCCTACACGGATAATTCACCCCTCCACTTT.